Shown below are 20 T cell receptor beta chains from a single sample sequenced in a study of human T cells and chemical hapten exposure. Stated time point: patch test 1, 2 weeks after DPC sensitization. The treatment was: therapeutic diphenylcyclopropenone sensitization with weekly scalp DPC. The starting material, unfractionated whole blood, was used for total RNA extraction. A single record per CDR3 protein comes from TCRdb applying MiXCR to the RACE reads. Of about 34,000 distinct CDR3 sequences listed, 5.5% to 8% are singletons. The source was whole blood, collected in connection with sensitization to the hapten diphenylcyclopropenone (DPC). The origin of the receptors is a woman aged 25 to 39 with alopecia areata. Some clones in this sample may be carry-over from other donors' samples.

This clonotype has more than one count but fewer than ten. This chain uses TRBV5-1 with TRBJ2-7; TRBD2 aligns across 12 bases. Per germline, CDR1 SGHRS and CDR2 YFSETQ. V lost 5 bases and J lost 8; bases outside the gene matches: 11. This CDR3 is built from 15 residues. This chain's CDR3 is CASSLGLAGKAKQYF. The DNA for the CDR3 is TGCGCCAGCAGTTTAGGACTAGCGGGGAAAGCGAAGCAGTACTTC. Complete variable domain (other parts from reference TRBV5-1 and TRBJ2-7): KAGVTQTPRYLIKTRGQQVTLSCSPISGHRSVSWYQQTPGQGLQFLFEYFSETQRNKGNFPGRFSGRQFSNSRSEMNVSTLELGDSALYLCASSLGLAGKAKQYFGPGTRLTVT.

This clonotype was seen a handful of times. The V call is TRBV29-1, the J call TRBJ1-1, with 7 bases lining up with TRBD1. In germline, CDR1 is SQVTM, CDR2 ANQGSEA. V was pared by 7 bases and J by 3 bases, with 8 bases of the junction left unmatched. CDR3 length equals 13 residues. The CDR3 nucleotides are TGCAGCGGGAAAGGACAGGTGGACACTGAAGCTTTCTTT. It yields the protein CSGKGQVDTEAFF.

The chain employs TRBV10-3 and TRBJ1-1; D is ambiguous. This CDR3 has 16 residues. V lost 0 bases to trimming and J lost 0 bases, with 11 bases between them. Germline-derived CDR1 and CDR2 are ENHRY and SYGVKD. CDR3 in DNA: TGTGCCATCAGTGAGTCGACTCTGCCTGTGAACACTGAAGCTTTCTTT. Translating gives CAISESTLPVNTEAFF.

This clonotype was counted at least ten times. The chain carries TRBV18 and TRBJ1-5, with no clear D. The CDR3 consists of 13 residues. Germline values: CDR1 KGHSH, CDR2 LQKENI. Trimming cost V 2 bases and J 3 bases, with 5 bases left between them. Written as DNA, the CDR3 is TGTGCCAGCTCACCAGGGGTCAATCAGCCCCAGCATTTT. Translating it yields CASSPGVNQPQHF.

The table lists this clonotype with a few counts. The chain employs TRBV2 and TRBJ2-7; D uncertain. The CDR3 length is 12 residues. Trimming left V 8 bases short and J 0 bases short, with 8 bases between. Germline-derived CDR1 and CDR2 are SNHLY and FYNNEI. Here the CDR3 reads CASGVSSYEQYF. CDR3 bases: TGTGCCAGCGGGGTGAGCTCCTACGAGCAGTACTTC.

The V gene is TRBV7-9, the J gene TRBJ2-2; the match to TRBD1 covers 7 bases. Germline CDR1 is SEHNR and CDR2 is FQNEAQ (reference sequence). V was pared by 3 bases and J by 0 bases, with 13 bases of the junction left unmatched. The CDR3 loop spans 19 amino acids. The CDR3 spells CASSFRLGDSLANTGELFF. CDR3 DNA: TGTGCCAGCAGCTTTCGTCTCGGGGACAGCCTCGCGAACACCGGGGAGCTGTTTTTT.

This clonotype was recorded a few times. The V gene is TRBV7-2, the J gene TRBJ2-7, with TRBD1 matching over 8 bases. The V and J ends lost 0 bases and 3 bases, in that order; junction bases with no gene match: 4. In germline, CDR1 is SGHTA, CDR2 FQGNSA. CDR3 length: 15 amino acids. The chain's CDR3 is CASSLAPGQVYEQYF. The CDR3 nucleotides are TGTGCCAGCAGCTTAGCCCCGGGACAGGTCTACGAGCAGTACTTC.

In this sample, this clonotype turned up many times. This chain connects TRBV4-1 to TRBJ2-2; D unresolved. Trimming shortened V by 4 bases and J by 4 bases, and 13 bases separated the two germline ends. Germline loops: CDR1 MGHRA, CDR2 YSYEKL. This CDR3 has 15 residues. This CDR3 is CASSLGFITTGELFF. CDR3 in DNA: TGCGCCAGCAGCCTGGGATTCATAACCACCGGGGAGCTGTTTTTT.

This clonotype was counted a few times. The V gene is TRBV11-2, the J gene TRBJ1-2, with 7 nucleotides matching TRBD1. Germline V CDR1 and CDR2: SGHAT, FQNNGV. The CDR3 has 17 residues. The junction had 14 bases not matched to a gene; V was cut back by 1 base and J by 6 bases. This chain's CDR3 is CASSLGRSQGESHGYTF. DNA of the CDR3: TGTGCCAGCAGCTTAGGAAGGAGCCAGGGGGAGAGTCATGGCTACACCTTC.

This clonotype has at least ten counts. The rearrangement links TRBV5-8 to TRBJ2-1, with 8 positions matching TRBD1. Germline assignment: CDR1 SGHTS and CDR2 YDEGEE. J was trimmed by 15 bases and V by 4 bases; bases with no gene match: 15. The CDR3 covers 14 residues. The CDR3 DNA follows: TGTGCCAGCAGCGGTGGACAGGGCCTTGGTACGGGGTTCTTC. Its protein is CASSGGQGLGTGFF.

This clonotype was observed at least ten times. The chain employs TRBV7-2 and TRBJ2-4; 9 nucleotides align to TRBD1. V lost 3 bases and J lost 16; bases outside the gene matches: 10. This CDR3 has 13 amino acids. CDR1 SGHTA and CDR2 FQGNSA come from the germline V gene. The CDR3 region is CASSFPPGQGLYF. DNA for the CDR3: TGTGCCAGCAGCTTTCCCCCTGGACAGGGGCTATACTTC.

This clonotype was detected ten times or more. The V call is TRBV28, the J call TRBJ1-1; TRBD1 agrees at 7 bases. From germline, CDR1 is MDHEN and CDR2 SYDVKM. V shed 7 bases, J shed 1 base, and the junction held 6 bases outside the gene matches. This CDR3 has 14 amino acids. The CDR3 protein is CASIHTGANTEAFF. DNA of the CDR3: TGTGCCAGCATCCATACAGGGGCGAACACTGAAGCTTTCTTT.

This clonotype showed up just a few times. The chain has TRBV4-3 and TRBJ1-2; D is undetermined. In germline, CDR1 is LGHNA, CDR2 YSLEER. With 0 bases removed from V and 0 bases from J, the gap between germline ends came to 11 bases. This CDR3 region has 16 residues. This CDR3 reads CASSQDNRQTNYGYTF. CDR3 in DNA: TGCGCCAGCAGCCAAGATAATCGCCAGACTAACTATGGCTACACCTTC.

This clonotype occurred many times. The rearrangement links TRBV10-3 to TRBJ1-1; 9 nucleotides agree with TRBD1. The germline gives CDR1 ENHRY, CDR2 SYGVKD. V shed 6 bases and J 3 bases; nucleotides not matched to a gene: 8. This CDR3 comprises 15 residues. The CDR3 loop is CAISSPGQGYTEAFF. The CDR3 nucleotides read TGTGCCATCAGCTCCCCCGGACAGGGGTACACTGAAGCTTTCTTT.

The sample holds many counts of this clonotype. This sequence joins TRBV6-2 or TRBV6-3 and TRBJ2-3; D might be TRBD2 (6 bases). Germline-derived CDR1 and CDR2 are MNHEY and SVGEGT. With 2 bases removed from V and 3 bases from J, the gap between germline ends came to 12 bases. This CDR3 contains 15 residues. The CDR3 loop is CASSYNPGDTDTQYF. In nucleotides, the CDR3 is TGTGCCAGCAGTTACAATCCGGGGGATACAGATACGCAGTATTTT.

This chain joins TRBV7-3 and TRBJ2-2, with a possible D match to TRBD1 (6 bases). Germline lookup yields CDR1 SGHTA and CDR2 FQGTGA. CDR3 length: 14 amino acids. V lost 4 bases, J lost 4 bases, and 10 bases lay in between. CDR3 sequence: CASSSQGFTGELFF. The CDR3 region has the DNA TGTGCCAGCAGCTCCCAGGGGTTCACCGGGGAGCTGTTTTTT.

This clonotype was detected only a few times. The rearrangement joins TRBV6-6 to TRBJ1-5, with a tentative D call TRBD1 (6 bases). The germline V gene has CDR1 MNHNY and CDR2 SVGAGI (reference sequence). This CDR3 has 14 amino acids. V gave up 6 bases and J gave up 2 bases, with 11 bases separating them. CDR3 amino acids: CASRQGQRNQPQHF. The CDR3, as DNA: TGTGCCAGCAGGCAGGGGCAGCGCAATCAGCCCCAGCATTTT.

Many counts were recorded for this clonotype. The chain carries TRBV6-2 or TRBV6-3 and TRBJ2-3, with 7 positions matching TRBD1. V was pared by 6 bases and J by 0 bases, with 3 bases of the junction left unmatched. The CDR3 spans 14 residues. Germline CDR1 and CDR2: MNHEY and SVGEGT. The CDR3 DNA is TGTGCCAGCAGACCACAGGGGAGCACAGATACGCAGTATTTT. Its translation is CASRPQGSTDTQYF.

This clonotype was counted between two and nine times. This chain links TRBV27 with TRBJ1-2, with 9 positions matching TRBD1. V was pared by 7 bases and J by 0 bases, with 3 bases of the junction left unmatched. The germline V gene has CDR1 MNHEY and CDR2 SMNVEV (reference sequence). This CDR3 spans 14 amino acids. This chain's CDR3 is CASKRQGANYGYTF. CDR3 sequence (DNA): TGTGCCAGCAAAAGACAGGGGGCTAACTATGGCTACACCTTC.

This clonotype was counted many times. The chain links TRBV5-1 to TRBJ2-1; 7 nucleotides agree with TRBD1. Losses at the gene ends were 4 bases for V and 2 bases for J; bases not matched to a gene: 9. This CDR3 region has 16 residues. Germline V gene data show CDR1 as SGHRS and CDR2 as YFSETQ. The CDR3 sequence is CASSTAGTVTYNEQFF. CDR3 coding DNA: TGCGCCAGCAGCACAGCCGGGACAGTTACCTACAATGAGCAGTTCTTC. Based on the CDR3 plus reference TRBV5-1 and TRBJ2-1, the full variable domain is KAGVTQTPRYLIKTRGQQVTLSCSPISGHRSVSWYQQTPGQGLQFLFEYFSETQRNKGNFPGRFSGRQFSNSRSEMNVSTLELGDSALYLCASSTAGTVTYNEQFFGPGTRLTVL.